This T cell receptor beta chain came from a study of response to subunit inactivated influenza vaccine. The study, taken as a whole, reports: Every seasonal influenza vaccination brings in few new T cells, the authors suggested.

This clonotype has a handful of counts. Its specificity is unknown. TCRdb re-derived calls from the RT-PCR reads in MiXCR, one entry per CDR3 protein. This table has about 700,000 distinct CDR3 sequences, 11% to 15% appearing once. V was cut by 1 base and J by 6 bases, with 4 bases left in between. The CDR3 runs 11 residues. CDR1 is GTSNPN, CDR2 SVGIG, per germline (reference sequence). This clonotype was obtained from a man between 45 and 60 years old who received an inactivated influenza vaccine. The sequences come from PBMCs from blood, collected less than 15 days before vaccination. The chain uses TRBV30 and TRBJ2-1; D not certain. The CDR3 sequence: CAWSGANEQFF. In DNA, the CDR3 is TGTGCCTGGAGTGGGGCCAATGAGCAGTTCTTC.